This is a list of T cell receptor beta chains from one sample in a study of cytomegalovirus exposure and HLA in healthy donors. The method was immunoSEQ multiplex PCR; TCRdb's version includes in-frame clones alone and lacks a portion of them. The sample yields roughly 130,000 clones, roughly 91% seen once. Sequencing was done on a sample of PBMCs. All receptors come from a man aged 25 to 45 in good health and CMV-seronegative. Each CDR3 is given without its conserved first and last residue.

j_call	v_call	cdr3_aa
TRBJ1-1	TRBV7-6	ASSNGGRNTEAF
TRBJ1-1	TRBV11-2	ASSLDRDTEAF
TRBJ1-3	TRBV9	ASSVRGSGNTIY
TRBJ2-5	TRBV11-2	ASSLGLAGGQETQY
TRBJ1-5	TRBV7-2	ASSLGTGSNQPQH
TRBJ2-7	TRBV14	ASSREVGGYYEQY
TRBJ2-5	TRBV6-1	ASSEARRYQETQY
TRBJ1-2	TRBV19	ASTAGRENGYT
TRBJ2-7	TRBV27	ASSLLPGTSGGGEQY
TRBJ1-2	TRBV7-9	ASSLGAGGHGYT
TRBJ2-7	TRBV4-2	ASSQAGQGDYEQY
TRBJ1-2	TRBV29-1	SGLTPNYGYT
TRBJ2-5	TRBV4-2	ASSPLAGGPETQY
TRBJ2-7	TRBV14	ASSQPSLSWEQY
TRBJ2-1	TRBV7-3	ASSGGRGSYNEQF
TRBJ2-7	TRBV5-4	ASSIANPPYEQY
TRBJ2-7	TRBV5-1	ASSLLGQGAYEQY
TRBJ1-2	TRBV5-1	ASSSGGGNYGYT
TRBJ1-2	TRBV6-5	ASGQDGNYGYT